Each of the 8 T cell receptor beta chains below was sequenced from the same sample in a study of cytomegalovirus exposure and HLA in healthy donors. Amplification used 60 Vbeta primers and 13 Jbeta primers. TCRdb's table, derived via immunoSEQ multiplex PCR, lists solely in-frame clones and lacks some. Seen here are over 100,000 clones, around 72% observed once, and the top ten hold around 4.2%. The sequenced sample was PBMCs. The receptors stem from a man in his fifties or sixties in good health and CMV-seropositive.

In its sample, this clone was seen a few times. The J gene is TRBJ2-3, the V gene TRBV7-2; 9 bases fit TRBD2. This CDR3 contains 14 residues. The V and J ends lost 4 bases and 10 bases, in that order; junction bases with no gene match: 9. CDR1 and CDR2 from the germline V gene are SGHTA and FQGNSA. In nucleotides, the CDR3 is TGTGCCAGCAGCTATACGCTAGCGGGGCAGGCGCAGTATTTT. This encodes CASSYTLAGQAQYF.

This clone has just one count. The chain is built from TRBV11-2 and TRBJ2-5; tentative D call: TRBD2 (6 bases). Trimming pared 3 bases from V and 2 bases from J, leaving 13 bases between. This CDR3 has 15 residues. CDR1 SGHAT and CDR2 FQNNGV come from the germline V gene. The CDR3 DNA reads as TGTGCCAGCAGCTTCGAGGGGACTCCACAAGAGACCCAGTACTTC. This codes for CASSFEGTPQETQYF.

V and J are TRBV28 and TRBJ2-7; 11 bases fit TRBD1. The CDR3 extends over 14 amino acids. V gave up 6 bases and J gave up 1 base; unmatched junction bases: 2. Germline CDR1 and CDR2: MDHEN and SYDVKM. The CDR3 DNA follows: TGTGCCAGCAGGGGACAGGGGGGTTCCTACGAGCAGTACTTC. It encodes CASRGQGGSYEQYF.

The chain couples TRBV11-2 to TRBJ2-1, with 9 bases matching TRBD2. CDR1 is SGHAT and CDR2 is FQNNGV in the germline V gene. V was pared by 3 bases and J by 8 bases, with 2 bases of the junction left unmatched. This CDR3 is built from 13 residues. The CDR3 is CASSLGTSHEQFF. CDR3 coding DNA: TGTGCCAGCAGCTTGGGGACTAGCCATGAGCAGTTCTTC.

This clone has a handful of counts. The V gene is TRBV5-1, the J gene TRBJ2-7, with 9 nucleotides matching TRBD2. Germline values: CDR1 SGHRS, CDR2 YFSETQ. This CDR3 contains 18 residues. The V segment lost 0 bases and the J segment 3 bases; nucleotides outside the gene matches: 13. The CDR3 loop reads CASSLAPSGGRAIYEQYF. CDR3 sequence (DNA): TGCGCCAGCAGCTTGGCCCCTTCTGGCGGGAGGGCCATCTACGAGCAGTACTTC.

The table lists this clone with a few counts. Written as DNA, the CDR3 is TGCAGCGTTGAGGAAGGGGGTCCGGGTCAGCCCCAGCATTTT. Translating gives CSVEEGGPGQPQHF. The rearrangement links TRBV29-1 to TRBJ1-5; possible D gene TRBD1, 6 bases. Trimming left V 3 bases short and J 6 bases short, with 15 bases between. Germline CDR1 SQVTM, CDR2 ANQGSEA. This CDR3 contains 14 residues.

V and J are TRBV6-5 and TRBJ2-1; 8 positions match TRBD2. Germline CDR1 is MNHEY and CDR2 is SVGAGI. V shed 2 bases, J shed 4 bases, and the junction held 4 bases outside the gene matches. The length of the CDR3 is 15 residues. The CDR3 protein is CASSYGSGGYNEQFF. CDR3 in DNA: TGTGCCAGCAGTTACGGGTCGGGAGGGTACAATGAGCAGTTCTTC.

The chain couples TRBV27 to TRBJ2-3, with D possibly TRBD2 on 6 matching bases. This CDR3 spans 15 amino acids. The germline gives CDR1 MNHEY, CDR2 SMNVEV (reference sequence). V dropped 8 bases and J dropped 0 bases, with 15 bases sitting between them. CDR3 sequence (DNA): TGTGCCAGCGGGGGGATGAAATCTAGCACAGATACGCAGTATTTT. Translated, it gives CASGGMKSSTDTQYF.